This T cell receptor (beta chain) was sequenced during a study of cytomegalovirus exposure and HLA in healthy donors. About this clone itself: Antigen unknown.

This PCR relied on a set of 60 Vbeta primers and 13 Jbeta primers. Libraries were prepared by immunoSEQ multiplex PCR; TCRdb keeps only in-frame clonotypes and omits some of them. The sample has fewer than 200,000 clones, around 80% seen once. Each donor's status was that of a healthy bone marrow donor. Findings of the study overall: The authors judged a highly shared variant cluster likely a sequencing artifact. Presence/absence analyses assumed roughly uniform sequencing depth across donors, which may not hold. The study found most TCR sequences rare, yet found some public TCRs in many donors.

V lost 0 bases and J 6 bases, leaving 15 bases between the germline ends. Looked up from germline, CDR1 is LGHNA and CDR2 is YSLEER. The CDR3 spans 16 residues. J is TRBJ2-1 and V is TRBV4-3; D perhaps matches TRBD2 (6 bases). The origin of this receptor is a woman aged 18-29 years in good health and CMV-seronegative. The sample consisted of PBMCs. CDR3 sequence: CASSQDRGGAPNEQFF. CDR3 sequence (DNA): TGCGCCAGCAGCCAAGACCGGGGCGGGGCGCCCAATGAGCAGTTCTTC.